Listed below are T cell receptor beta chains from one sample, sequenced in a study of neurological immune-mediated disorders. TCRdb ran MiXCR on the 5' RACE reads and lists one entry per CDR3 protein. This sample carries some 38,000 distinct CDR3 sequences, around 4% of them seen once, and the ten largest clones take roughly 2%. The specimen sequenced was PBMCs. The receptor set was obtained from a man younger than 45 with multiple sclerosis. CDR3s include the opening cysteine and the closing phenylalanine or tryptophan. A D gene is named only where the DNA matches it firmly. The size of a clone is reported for some rows only, either as once, few or many, or as a class for expanded clones.

v_gene: TRBV5-1
abundance: few
j_gene: TRBJ1-2
d_gene: -
CDR3aa: CASSSPGQQYGYTF
CDR3nt: TGCGCCAGCAGCTCCCCTGGACAGCAGTATGGCTACACCTTC

v_gene: TRBV20-1
abundance: many
j_gene: TRBJ2-3
d_gene: TRBD2
CDR3aa: CSAARSGGAGDTQYF
CDR3nt: TGCAGTGCTGCCCGTAGCGGGGGGGCCGGAGATACGCAGTATTTT

v_gene: TRBV10-2
abundance: many
j_gene: TRBJ1-5
d_gene: -
CDR3aa: CASSEGIVQPQHF
CDR3nt: TGCGCCAGCAGTGAGGGGATAGTGCAGCCCCAGCATTTT

v_gene: TRBV6-5
abundance: many
j_gene: TRBJ2-2
d_gene: -
CDR3aa: CASSTDREGVGELFF
CDR3nt: TGTGCCAGCAGTACTGACAGGGAGGGAGTCGGGGAGCTGTTTTTT

v_gene: TRBV5-1
abundance: many
j_gene: TRBJ2-5
d_gene: -
CDR3aa: CASSLDSPGKTQYF
CDR3nt: TGCGCCAGCAGCTTGGATAGTCCCGGCAAGACCCAGTACTTC

v_gene: TRBV20-1
abundance: many
j_gene: TRBJ2-7
d_gene: TRBD1
CDR3aa: CSAPGQGKNEQYF
CDR3nt: TGCAGTGCTCCGGGACAGGGAAAAAACGAGCAGTACTTC

v_gene: TRBV5-1
abundance: many
j_gene: TRBJ2-3
d_gene: -
CDR3aa: CASSWGRGTITDTQYF
CDR3nt: TGCGCCAGCAGCTGGGGGCGAGGGACCATCACAGATACGCAGTATTTT

v_gene: TRBV7-8
abundance: many
j_gene: TRBJ2-7
d_gene: -
CDR3aa: CASRTLGVNEQYF
CDR3nt: TGTGCCAGCAGAACTCTGGGGGTTAACGAGCAGTACTTC

v_gene: TRBV6-5
abundance: many
j_gene: TRBJ2-2
d_gene: -
CDR3aa: CASSYTTAGELFF
CDR3nt: TGTGCCAGCAGTTACACAACGGCCGGGGAGCTGTTTTTT

v_gene: TRBV12-3/TRBV12-4
abundance: many
j_gene: TRBJ1-4
d_gene: -
CDR3aa: CASSFSSWEGITEKLFF
CDR3nt: TGTGCCAGCAGTTTTTCCTCCTGGGAGGGGATTACTGAAAAACTGTTTTTT

v_gene: TRBV20-1
abundance: many
j_gene: TRBJ1-6
d_gene: -
CDR3aa: CSASSDSSYNSPLHF
CDR3nt: TGCAGTGCTTCATCCGACAGCTCCTATAATTCACCCCTCCACTTT

v_gene: TRBV7-9
abundance: many
j_gene: TRBJ1-1
d_gene: -
CDR3aa: CASSLDVGGLTEAFF
CDR3nt: TGTGCCAGCAGCTTAGACGTAGGAGGGCTCACTGAAGCTTTCTTT

v_gene: TRBV6-6
abundance: many
j_gene: TRBJ2-5
d_gene: -
CDR3aa: CASTRDPTRETQYF
CDR3nt: TGTGCCAGCACCAGAGACCCAACCCGGGAGACCCAGTACTTC

v_gene: TRBV6-1
abundance: few
j_gene: TRBJ2-3
d_gene: TRBD2
CDR3aa: CASSEEAGGTDTQYF
CDR3nt: TGTGCCAGCAGTGAAGAAGCGGGGGGGACAGATACGCAGTATTTT

v_gene: TRBV5-6
abundance: many
j_gene: TRBJ2-1
d_gene: -
CDR3aa: CASSLGSDNEQFF
CDR3nt: TGTGCCAGCAGCTTAGGCAGTGACAATGAGCAGTTCTTC

v_gene: TRBV10-3
abundance: many
j_gene: TRBJ2-2
d_gene: TRBD1
CDR3aa: CAITQGATGELFF
CDR3nt: TGTGCCATCACTCAGGGGGCCACCGGGGAGCTGTTTTTT

v_gene: TRBV5-1
abundance: many
j_gene: TRBJ1-1
d_gene: TRBD1
CDR3aa: CASSPDRGMNTEAFF
CDR3nt: TGCGCCAGCAGCCCCGACAGGGGTATGAACACTGAAGCTTTCTTT

v_gene: TRBV11-2
abundance: -
j_gene: TRBJ2-4
d_gene: -
CDR3aa: CASSLVAGGRNIQYF
CDR3nt: TGTGCCAGCAGCTTAGTTGCAGGGGGGAGGAACATTCAGTACTTC

v_gene: TRBV6-2/TRBV6-3
abundance: few
j_gene: TRBJ2-1
d_gene: TRBD2
CDR3aa: CASSYSLAASYNEQFF
CDR3nt: TGTGCCAGCAGTTACTCACTAGCGGCCTCCTACAATGAGCAGTTCTTC

v_gene: TRBV6-6
abundance: many
j_gene: TRBJ2-7
d_gene: TRBD1
CDR3aa: CASRPDRHYEQYF
CDR3nt: TGTGCCAGCAGACCGGACAGGCACTACGAGCAGTACTTC

v_gene: TRBV20-1
abundance: medium-sized
j_gene: TRBJ1-1
d_gene: TRBD1
CDR3aa: CSAASGQGSGEAFF
CDR3nt: TGCAGTGCAGCCTCGGGACAGGGGTCGGGCGAAGCTTTCTTT

v_gene: TRBV5-6
abundance: many
j_gene: TRBJ2-7
d_gene: -
CDR3aa: CASSTGGYEQYF
CDR3nt: TGTGCCAGCAGCACGGGCGGATACGAGCAGTACTTC

v_gene: TRBV3-1
abundance: many
j_gene: TRBJ1-1
d_gene: -
CDR3aa: CASSQGFWGARTEAFF
CDR3nt: TGTGCCAGCAGCCAAGGATTTTGGGGGGCGAGGACTGAAGCTTTCTTT

v_gene: TRBV29-1
abundance: many
j_gene: TRBJ2-1
d_gene: TRBD2
CDR3aa: CSVEYSGGYNEQFF
CDR3nt: TGCAGCGTTGAATATAGCGGGGGGTACAATGAGCAGTTCTTC

v_gene: TRBV15
abundance: many
j_gene: TRBJ2-5
d_gene: TRBD2
CDR3aa: CATSIGTSGAQETQYF
CDR3nt: TGTGCCACCAGCATTGGGACTAGCGGGGCACAAGAGACCCAGTACTTC

v_gene: TRBV7-9
abundance: many
j_gene: TRBJ1-2
d_gene: TRBD1
CDR3aa: CASSLGQINYGYTF
CDR3nt: TGTGCCAGCAGCTTGGGACAGATTAACTATGGCTACACCTTC

v_gene: TRBV7-2
abundance: many
j_gene: TRBJ2-4
d_gene: -
CDR3aa: CASSLVQGNIQYF
CDR3nt: TGTGCCAGCAGCTTAGTACAGGGAAACATTCAGTACTTC

v_gene: TRBV15
abundance: many
j_gene: TRBJ2-3
d_gene: -
CDR3aa: CATSLERGTDTQYF
CDR3nt: TGTGCCACCAGCCTCGAACGGGGCACAGATACGCAGTATTTT

v_gene: TRBV5-1
abundance: many
j_gene: TRBJ2-7
d_gene: -
CDR3aa: CASSLGRAGTSEQYF
CDR3nt: TGCGCCAGCAGCTTGGGTCGGGCAGGGACCTCCGAGCAGTACTTC

v_gene: TRBV5-1
abundance: many
j_gene: TRBJ2-1
d_gene: -
CDR3aa: CASSLSQGGGVQFF
CDR3nt: TGCGCCAGCAGCTTGAGCCAGGGGGGTGGTGTGCAGTTCTTC

v_gene: TRBV18
abundance: many
j_gene: TRBJ2-7
d_gene: -
CDR3aa: CASSPGAGDYEQYF
CDR3nt: TGTGCCAGCTCCCCAGGGGCAGGGGACTACGAGCAGTACTTC

v_gene: TRBV20-1
abundance: many
j_gene: TRBJ2-5
d_gene: -
CDR3aa: CSARETPYQETQYF
CDR3nt: TGCAGTGCTAGGGAGACACCGTACCAAGAGACCCAGTACTTC

v_gene: TRBV6-4
abundance: many
j_gene: TRBJ2-1
d_gene: TRBD2
CDR3aa: CASSDSSGNYNEQFF
CDR3nt: TGTGCCAGCAGTGACTCTAGCGGGAACTACAATGAGCAGTTCTTC

v_gene: TRBV15
abundance: many
j_gene: TRBJ2-7
d_gene: TRBD1
CDR3aa: CATSRDRVTYEQYF
CDR3nt: TGTGCCACCAGCCGTGACAGGGTTACCTACGAGCAGTACTTC

v_gene: TRBV5-1
abundance: many
j_gene: TRBJ2-2
d_gene: TRBD2
CDR3aa: CASSPTPTSGGTGELFF
CDR3nt: TGCGCCAGCAGCCCAACCCCGACTAGCGGGGGCACCGGGGAGCTGTTTTTT

v_gene: TRBV7-2
abundance: many
j_gene: TRBJ1-1
d_gene: TRBD1
CDR3aa: CASSLDRAANTEAFF
CDR3nt: TGTGCCAGCAGCTTGGACAGGGCGGCTAACACTGAAGCTTTCTTT

v_gene: TRBV7-2
abundance: many
j_gene: TRBJ1-5
d_gene: -
CDR3aa: CASSLDGPGGVQPQHF
CDR3nt: TGTGCCAGCAGCTTAGATGGGCCCGGGGGCGTTCAGCCCCAGCATTTT

v_gene: TRBV6-5
abundance: -
j_gene: TRBJ2-5
d_gene: -
CDR3aa: CASSYSQGWNQETQYF
CDR3nt: TGTGCCAGCAGTTACTCGCAGGGATGGAATCAAGAGACCCAGTACTTC

v_gene: TRBV9
abundance: -
j_gene: TRBJ1-6
d_gene: TRBD1
CDR3aa: CASSPRDRDNSPLHF
CDR3nt: TGTGCCAGCAGCCCCCGAGACAGGGATAATTCACCCCTCCACTTT

v_gene: TRBV20-1
abundance: -
j_gene: TRBJ2-5
d_gene: -
CDR3aa: CSARDRLGTQETQYF
CDR3nt: TGCAGTGCTAGGGACCGACTCGGGACCCAAGAGACCCAGTACTTC

v_gene: TRBV10-1
abundance: -
j_gene: TRBJ2-2
d_gene: -
CDR3aa: CASSEQLMTGELFF
CDR3nt: TGCGCCAGCAGTGAACAGCTTATGACCGGGGAGCTGTTTTTT

v_gene: TRBV7-6
abundance: many
j_gene: TRBJ1-1
d_gene: -
CDR3aa: CASSIQGSHTEAFF
CDR3nt: TGTGCCAGCAGCATACAGGGTAGCCACACTGAAGCTTTCTTT

v_gene: TRBV7-3
abundance: few
j_gene: TRBJ1-6
d_gene: -
CDR3aa: CASRLGPENSPLHF
CDR3nt: TGTGCCAGCAGATTAGGGCCAGAGAATTCACCCCTCCACTTT

v_gene: TRBV5-1
abundance: many
j_gene: TRBJ2-5
d_gene: -
CDR3aa: CASSLSGALSKETQYF
CDR3nt: TGCGCCAGCAGCTTGTCGGGGGCACTGTCTAAAGAGACCCAGTACTTC

v_gene: TRBV4-1
abundance: many
j_gene: TRBJ1-2
d_gene: -
CDR3aa: CASSQEGSSTATWNYGYTF
CDR3nt: TGCGCCAGCAGCCAAGAAGGGTCATCTACAGCCACTTGGAACTATGGCTACACCTTC

v_gene: TRBV7-2
abundance: many
j_gene: TRBJ2-4
d_gene: TRBD1
CDR3aa: CASSPNLQGAGKNIQYF
CDR3nt: TGTGCCAGCAGCCCGAACCTCCAGGGGGCCGGCAAAAACATTCAGTACTTC

v_gene: TRBV7-6
abundance: few
j_gene: TRBJ2-3
d_gene: TRBD2
CDR3aa: CASSRPSSGGAGDTQYF
CDR3nt: TGTGCCAGCAGCAGACCTTCTAGCGGGGGGGCGGGAGATACGCAGTATTTT

v_gene: TRBV9
abundance: -
j_gene: TRBJ2-7
d_gene: TRBD1
CDR3aa: CASSPNRGRDEQYF
CDR3nt: TGTGCCAGCAGCCCGAACAGGGGTCGCGACGAGCAGTACTTC

v_gene: TRBV12-3/TRBV12-4
abundance: many
j_gene: TRBJ2-1
d_gene: -
CDR3aa: CASSVGAFYNEQFF
CDR3nt: TGTGCCAGCAGCGTGGGGGCCTTCTACAATGAGCAGTTCTTC

v_gene: TRBV10-3
abundance: many
j_gene: TRBJ2-7
d_gene: TRBD1
CDR3aa: CATLVQGGQGSYEQYF
CDR3nt: TGTGCCACCCTCGTTCAGGGGGGACAGGGGAGCTACGAGCAGTACTTC

v_gene: TRBV3-1
abundance: many
j_gene: TRBJ1-4
d_gene: -
CDR3aa: CASSHGRQEYRLFF
CDR3nt: TGTGCCAGCAGCCACGGCCGACAGGAATACCGTCTGTTTTTT

v_gene: TRBV15
abundance: many
j_gene: TRBJ2-1
d_gene: TRBD2
CDR3aa: CATSREAGGPHEQFF
CDR3nt: TGTGCCACCAGCAGGGAAGCGGGGGGGCCCCATGAGCAGTTCTTC

v_gene: TRBV20-1
abundance: many
j_gene: TRBJ1-2
d_gene: -
CDR3aa: CIGFGYGYTF
CDR3nt: TGCATAGGCTTCGGATATGGCTACACCTTC

v_gene: TRBV6-5
abundance: many
j_gene: TRBJ1-6
d_gene: -
CDR3aa: CASGGRINSPLHF
CDR3nt: TGTGCCAGCGGGGGACGGATAAATTCACCCCTCCACTTT

v_gene: TRBV12-3/TRBV12-4
abundance: many
j_gene: TRBJ1-1
d_gene: -
CDR3aa: CASSSDTREAFF
CDR3nt: TGTGCCAGCAGTTCCGATACAAGGGAAGCTTTCTTT

v_gene: TRBV6-5
abundance: many
j_gene: TRBJ2-7
d_gene: TRBD1
CDR3aa: CASSYLRTGIYEQYF
CDR3nt: TGTGCCAGCAGTTACTTACGGACAGGAATCTACGAGCAGTACTTC

v_gene: TRBV20-1
abundance: many
j_gene: TRBJ1-1
d_gene: -
CDR3aa: CSARGGRSEAFF
CDR3nt: TGCAGTGCTCGAGGGGGGCGCAGTGAAGCTTTCTTT

v_gene: TRBV20-1
abundance: many
j_gene: TRBJ2-5
d_gene: TRBD1
CDR3aa: CSARDWGQGRRETQYF
CDR3nt: TGCAGTGCTAGAGATTGGGGACAGGGAAGGCGGGAGACCCAGTACTTC

v_gene: TRBV5-5
abundance: many
j_gene: TRBJ1-1
d_gene: -
CDR3aa: CASSLEIGMNTEAFF
CDR3nt: TGTGCCAGCAGCTTGGAGATAGGGATGAACACTGAAGCTTTCTTT

v_gene: TRBV10-2
abundance: many
j_gene: TRBJ1-1
d_gene: -
CDR3aa: CASSEIRQNTEAFF
CDR3nt: TGCGCCAGCAGTGAGATCAGGCAGAACACTGAAGCTTTCTTT